The 16 T cell receptor beta chains presented below share a single source sample, sequenced in a study of shared clonotypes between healthy human individuals. The protocol was immunoSEQ multiplex PCR, while the TCRdb copy is restricted to in-frame clones and leaves out a portion. The table has about 1.5 million clones, 95% to 99% seen once; the top ten hold about 0.4%. Material: naive CD4+ T cells sorted from blood. This sample's subset: CD45RA+ positively selected. The receptors shown here come from a man between 25 and 39 years old in good health.

The rearrangement joins TRBV29-1 to TRBJ2-6; D ambiguous. The CDR3 consists of 13 residues. The V gene lost 3 bases and the J gene lost 4 bases, with 7 bases spanning the gap. Germline V gives CDR1 SQVTM, CDR2 ANQGSEA. In nucleotides, the CDR3 is TGCAGCGTTGACTTTTACGGGGCCAACGTCCTGACTTTC. Translated: CSVDFYGANVLTF.

The V gene is TRBV4-3, the J gene TRBJ1-4, with a possible D match to TRBD1 (5 bases). CDR1 is LGHNA, CDR2 YSLEER, per germline. This CDR3 has 16 amino acids. V shed 5 bases and J shed 0 bases, with 13 bases lying between them. CDR3 loop: CASSSGFHATNEKLFF. CDR3 nucleotides: TGCGCCAGCAGCTCAGGGTTCCACGCAACTAATGAAAAACTGTTTTTT.

The rearrangement links TRBV6-1 to TRBJ1-3; no definite D call. The CDR3 is 15 amino acids. Trimming cost V 1 base and J 0 bases, with 7 bases left between them. Germline CDR1 MNHNS, CDR2 SASEGT. This chain's CDR3 is CASSEGLNSGNTIYF. As DNA, the CDR3 is TGTGCCAGCAGTGAAGGCTTAAACTCTGGAAACACCATATATTTT.

This chain links TRBV15 with TRBJ2-1, with D hard to call. The germline V gene encodes CDR1 LNHNV and CDR2 YYDKDF (reference sequence). V lost 8 bases and J lost 2, with 13 bases in between. There are 14 residues in the CDR3. CDR3 in amino acids: CATQEMLTYNEQFF. The DNA of the CDR3 is TGTGCCACCCAAGAGATGCTAACCTACAATGAGCAGTTCTTC. Combining the CDR3 with reference TRBV15 and TRBJ2-1 gives the whole variable domain DAMVIQNPRYQVTQFGKPVTLSCSQTLNHNVMYWYQQKSSQAPKLLFHYYDKDFNNEADTPDNFQSRRPNTSFCFLDIRSPGLGDTAMYLCATQEMLTYNEQFFGPGTRLTVL.

This clone occurred once. This chain joins TRBV10-3 and TRBJ2-5, with D perhaps matching TRBD2 (6 bases). V was clipped by 7 bases and J by 4 bases, with 13 bases between them. This CDR3 is 13 amino acids long. CDR1 is ENHRY, CDR2 SYGVKD, per germline. The CDR3 region has the DNA TGTGCCATCAACCCTGGGGGAGGAGAGACCCAGTACTTC. This gives the protein CAINPGGGETQYF.

The chain links TRBV6-1 to TRBJ1-2, with D possibly TRBD1 on 5 matching bases. The CDR3 loop spans 15 amino acids. Germline-derived CDR1 and CDR2 are MNHNS and SASEGT. The V gene lost 5 bases and the J gene lost 4 bases, with 17 bases spanning the gap. The CDR3 protein is CASSPETALLYGYTF. CDR3 bases: TGTGCCAGCAGTCCAGAGACAGCCCTTCTCTATGGCTACACCTTC.

The rearrangement joins TRBV9 to TRBJ2-2, with 10 nucleotides matching TRBD1. CDR1 and CDR2 (germline): SGDLS, YYNGEE. This CDR3 region has 16 residues. V shed 3 bases and J 4 bases; nucleotides not matched to a gene: 6. This CDR3 reads CASSARQGAGTGELFF. CDR3 DNA sequence: TGTGCCAGCAGCGCCCGACAGGGGGCTGGCACCGGGGAGCTGTTTTTT.

About this clone: This same CDR3 is encoded by further DNA sequences in the sample. Written as DNA, the CDR3 is TGTGCCATCAGTCAGGGGTACGAGCAGTACTTC. It translates to CAISQGYEQYF. V gene TRBV10-3 combines with J gene TRBJ2-7; tentatively, D is TRBD1 (6 bases). The CDR3 length is 11 residues. In germline, CDR1 is ENHRY, CDR2 SYGVKD. V lost 5 bases and J 4 bases, leaving 6 bases between the germline ends.

The chain combines TRBV5-1 with TRBJ1-1; D is unclear. The CDR3 is 14 residues long. Per the germline V gene, CDR1 is SGHRS and CDR2 is YFSETQ. Trimming took 5 bases from V and 1 from J, leaving 12 bases between them. The CDR3 DNA follows: TGCGCCAGCAGGGTTCGGACGGAGAACACTGAAGCTTTCTTT. It codes for CASRVRTENTEAFF.

The J gene is TRBJ2-2, the V gene TRBV10-3, with 13 positions matching TRBD2. The CDR3 has 16 residues. Germline-derived CDR1 and CDR2 are ENHRY and SYGVKD. The V gene end was trimmed by 6 bases and the J gene end by 1 base; junction bases not matched to a gene: 2. CDR3 sequence: CAIRGLAGKNTGELFF. The CDR3 nucleotides read TGTGCCATCAGGGGACTAGCGGGAAAGAACACCGGGGAGCTGTTTTTT.

This clone came up once. V usage is TRBV7-2 and J usage is TRBJ1-1; D gene ambiguous. CDR3 size: 15 residues. The germline CDR1 and CDR2 sequences are SGHTA and FQGNSA. V dropped 4 bases and J dropped 0 bases, with 12 bases sitting between them. The CDR3 DNA sequence: TGTGCCAGCAGCTCCCGGCGGACCATGAACACTGAAGCTTTCTTT. This gives the protein CASSSRRTMNTEAFF.

The rearrangement joins TRBV2 to TRBJ2-3; D may be TRBD2 (6 bases). V lost 6 bases and J lost 0, with 13 bases in between. The germline V gene has CDR1 SNHLY and CDR2 FYNNEI. This CDR3 region has 15 residues. Written as DNA, the CDR3 is TGTGCCAGCAGCTACGGCGGGATCAGCACAGATACGCAGTATTTT. Its translation is CASSYGGISTDTQYF.

This clone was seen once. This sequence joins TRBV9 and TRBJ2-4, with TRBD2 as a possible D gene (6 bases). Germline loops: CDR1 SGDLS, CDR2 YYNGEE. The CDR3 covers 15 residues. Trimming pared 0 bases from V and 4 bases from J, leaving 11 bases between. The chain's CDR3 is CASSVEVGGKNIQYF. The CDR3 DNA is TGTGCCAGCAGCGTAGAAGTGGGAGGTAAAAACATTCAGTACTTC.

Turning to this clone: The same CDR3 also results from other DNA sequences found in this sample. This sequence joins TRBV7-9 and TRBJ2-2, with D possibly matching TRBD1 (6 bases). Trimming pared 5 bases from V and 5 bases from J, leaving 6 bases between. Germline V gene lookup returns CDR1 SEHNR and CDR2 FQNEAQ (reference sequence). The CDR3 has 12 amino acids. The CDR3 DNA follows: TGTGCCAGCAGCCAGGGGACCGGGGAGCTGTTTTTT. Translating it yields CASSQGTGELFF.

On this clone: The same CDR3 also results from other DNA sequences found in this sample. V is TRBV5-1 and J is TRBJ2-2; 7 positions agree with TRBD1. The V segment lost 4 bases and the J segment 0 bases; nucleotides outside the gene matches: 3. This CDR3 spans 15 amino acids. The V gene's germline CDR1 is SGHRS and CDR2 YFSETQ. The CDR3 here is CASSKGQPNTGELFF. The CDR3, as DNA: TGCGCCAGCAGCAAGGGACAGCCGAACACCGGGGAGCTGTTTTTT.

This chain uses TRBV5-1 with TRBJ2-1; 8 bases map to TRBD2. Unmatched junction bases numbered 11, after V lost 0 bases and J lost 6 bases. In germline, CDR1 is SGHRS, CDR2 YFSETQ. The CDR3 runs to 17 residues. CDR3 sequence (DNA): TGCGCCAGCAGCTTGGCCAGGGCTAGCGGGCGCACCAATGAGCAGTTCTTC. Protein sequence: CASSLARASGRTNEQFF.